This T cell receptor (beta chain) was identified during a study of low-dose radiotherapy and immunotherapy resistance in tumors. CDR1 is LGHDT, CDR2 YNNKEL, per germline (reference sequence). With V trimmed by 7 bases and J by 9 bases, 5 bases remained unmatched. This CDR3 has 14 residues. TRAV and TRBV primers primed cDNA for both TCRalpha and TCRbeta. Using a constant-region primer together with a V-primer adapter, TCRs were subjected to around 20 PCR cycles of amplification. TCRdb itself ran the reads through MiXCR, one entry per CDR3 protein. The table shows fewer than 90,000 distinct CDR3 sequences, with approximately 17% occurring only once. This clonotype has a count of ten or more. As to time point: before trial treatment. Donors received nivolumab, ipilimumab, aspirin, low-dose cyclophosphamide and low-dose radiotherapy.

The TCR comes from a male donor with prostate cancer. The source material was PBMCs, sampled before treatment. The chain links TRBV3-1 to TRBJ1-6, with TRBD1 matching over 11 bases. Here the CDR3 reads CASMTGTGGSPLHF. CDR3 sequence (DNA): TGTGCCAGCATGACCGGGACAGGGGGTTCACCCCTCCACTTT.